A selection of T cell receptor beta chains follows, all from one sample in a study of T cell repertoires in aging, cancer and after chemotherapy. Each CDR3 protein is one row after TCRdb ran MiXCR on the multiplex PCR reads. The sample yields around 10,000 distinct CDR3 sequences, around a third seen once. The sample taken for sequencing was blood. The origin of the receptors is a human donor in good health. The donor label of this sample is uncertain. CDR3s include the opening cysteine and the closing phenylalanine or tryptophan. D genes are given only for firm matches. Only part of the rows carry a size: once, few, many, or a class if the clone is expanded.

medium-sized	TRBJ2-7	TRBD1	TRBV29-1	CSGGQSYEQYF	TGCAGCGGGGGACAGTCCTACGAGCAGTACTTC
.	TRBJ2-7	TRBD1	TRBV24-1	CATSEGGTGIDEQYF	TGTGCCACCAGTGAAGGGGGGACAGGGATCGACGAGCAGTACTTC
medium-sized	TRBJ2-7	.	TRBV30	CACLQGTYEQYF	TGTGCCTGCCTGCAGGGTACCTACGAGCAGTACTTC
medium-sized	TRBJ2-5	.	TRBV13	CASSLVSGGETQYF	TGTGCCAGCAGCTTAGTTTCCGGAGGGGAGACCCAGTACTTC
few	TRBJ1-1	.	TRBV6-2/TRBV6-3	CASSYGGLSTEAFF	TGTGCCAGCAGTTACGGGGGGTTGAGTACTGAAGCTTTCTTT
.	TRBJ1-5	TRBD1	TRBV6-6	CASSYDRGSDQPQHF	TGTGCCAGCAGTTACGACAGGGGGTCCGATCAGCCCCAGCATTTT
.	TRBJ1-3	.	TRBV6-4	CAISESRSVANTIYF	TGTGCCATCAGTGAGTCGCGGTCCGTAGCGAACACCATATATTTT
medium-sized	TRBJ2-7	.	TRBV29-1	CSVRGTYEQYF	TGCAGCGTTCGCGGGACTTACGAGCAGTACTTC
medium-sized	TRBJ1-1	.	TRBV15	CATSREALNTEAFF	TGTGCCACCAGCAGAGAGGCGCTGAACACTGAAGCTTTCTTT
.	TRBJ2-4	.	TRBV6-4	CASSDSAGYIQYF	TGTGCCAGCAGTGACTCAGCCGGCTACATTCAGTACTTC
.	TRBJ1-5	TRBD1	TRBV6-5	CASSYSTGSGQPQHF	TGTGCCAGCAGTTACTCGACAGGGTCCGGTCAGCCCCAGCATTTT
.	TRBJ2-3	TRBD2	TRBV5-6	CASSSIIAGGQKPHTDTQYF	TGTGCCAGCAGCTCCATTATAGCGGGAGGTCAGAAACCCCACACAGATACGCAGTATTTT
.	TRBJ1-1	.	TRBV27	CASSWKGMSEAFF	TGTGCCAGCAGTTGGAAGGGCATGAGTGAAGCTTTCTTT
few	TRBJ2-7	.	TRBV6-1	CASSELPGSLYEQYF	TGTGCCAGCAGTGAACTCCCGGGCTCTCTTTACGAGCAGTACTTC
few	TRBJ2-1	.	TRBV24-1	CATSDLSGSSYNEQFF	TGTGCCACCAGTGATTTATCCGGGAGCTCCTACAATGAGCAGTTCTTC
few	TRBJ1-1	TRBD1	TRBV12-3/TRBV12-4	CASRDPPGQGDGGTEAFF	TGTGCCAGCAGAGACCCTCCGGGACAGGGGGACGGGGGGACTGAAGCTTTCTTT
medium-sized	TRBJ2-5	TRBD1	TRBV29-1	CSVVGGTGGKQETQYF	TGCAGCGTTGTGGGTGGGACAGGGGGGAAACAAGAGACCCAGTACTTC
.	TRBJ1-4	.	TRBV6-5	CASSGAGISSTNEKLFF	TGTGCCAGCAGTGGTGCAGGGATCTCTTCAACTAATGAAAAACTGTTTTTT
.	TRBJ1-1	.	TRBV6-4	CASSFLQTVYAEAFF	TGTGCCAGCAGCTTTTTACAGACAGTTTACGCTGAAGCTTTCTTT
.	TRBJ1-3	.	TRBV5-1	CASSLDGNSGNTIYF	TGCGCCAGCAGCTTGGACGGCAACTCTGGAAACACCATATATTTT
medium-sized	TRBJ1-6	.	TRBV30	CAWSVQGRGRGNSPLHF	TGTGCCTGGAGTGTACAGGGCAGGGGAAGGGGTAATTCACCCCTCCACTTT
medium-sized	TRBJ2-5	TRBD2	TRBV6-1	CASSRLPSGGHQETQYF	TGTGCCAGCAGTCGACTCCCTAGCGGGGGCCACCAAGAGACCCAGTACTTC
few	TRBJ2-7	.	TRBV5-4	CASMEWNSYEQYF	TGTGCCAGCATGGAGTGGAATTCCTACGAGCAGTACTTC
.	TRBJ1-5	.	TRBV5-7	CASSLADVLEGNQPQHF	TGTGCCAGCAGCTTGGCCGACGTATTAGAAGGCAATCAGCCCCAGCATTTT
few	TRBJ1-4	TRBD1	TRBV19	CASSIGQGYEKLFF	TGTGCCAGTAGTATCGGACAGGGTTATGAAAAACTGTTTTTT
.	TRBJ1-1	.	TRBV12-3/TRBV12-4	CASSLIPGRTEAFF	TGTGCCAGCAGTTTAATCCCCGGGAGGACTGAAGCTTTCTTT
medium-sized	TRBJ2-5	.	TRBV19	CASSEVVGVTQYF	TGTGCCAGTAGTGAGGTGGTGGGGGTGACCCAGTACTTC
.	TRBJ1-1	.	TRBV5-6	CASSLGSRGGTEAFF	TGTGCCAGCAGCTTGGGGTCAAGGGGCGGCACTGAAGCTTTCTTT
.	TRBJ2-3	.	TRBV6-5	CASSTNTDTQYF	TGTGCCAGCAGCACCAACACAGATACGCAGTATTTT
few	TRBJ2-3	.	TRBV6-4	CASSVEVTDTQYF	TGTGCCAGCAGTGTCGAAGTCACAGATACGCAGTATTTT
.	TRBJ2-5	TRBD2	TRBV7-9	CASSLGAGQQETQYF	TGTGCCAGCAGCTTAGGAGCGGGGCAGCAAGAGACCCAGTACTTC
.	TRBJ2-7	TRBD2	TRBV29-1	CSAAGGLAGYEQYF	TGCAGCGCGGCTGGGGGACTAGCGGGCTACGAGCAGTACTTC
few	TRBJ2-2	.	TRBV5-6	CASSLEGERGELFF	TGTGCCAGCAGCTTGGAGGGGGAACGGGGGGAGCTGTTTTTT
few	TRBJ1-5	.	TRBV18	CASSPVAGRGNQPQHF	TGTGCCAGCTCACCGGTGGCTGGGCGAGGCAATCAGCCCCAGCATTTT
.	TRBJ1-6	.	TRBV28	CAGRDHAGYNSPLHF	TGTGCCGGACGGGACCACGCAGGGTATAATTCACCCCTCCACTTT
few	TRBJ1-5	TRBD1	TRBV5-5	CASSLVSDRGEPQHF	TGTGCCAGCAGCTTGGTCTCGGACAGGGGTGAGCCCCAGCATTTT